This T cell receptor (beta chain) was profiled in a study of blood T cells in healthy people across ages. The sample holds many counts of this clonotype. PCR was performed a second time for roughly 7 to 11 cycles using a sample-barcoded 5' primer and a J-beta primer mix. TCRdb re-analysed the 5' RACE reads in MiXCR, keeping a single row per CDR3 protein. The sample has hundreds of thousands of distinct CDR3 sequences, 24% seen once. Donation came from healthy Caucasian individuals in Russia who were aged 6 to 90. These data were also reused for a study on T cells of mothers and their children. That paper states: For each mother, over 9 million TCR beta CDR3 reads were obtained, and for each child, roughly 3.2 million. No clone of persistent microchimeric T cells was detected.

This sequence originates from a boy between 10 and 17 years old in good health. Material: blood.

The CDR3 here is CASSQDRAGGRETQYF. The CDR3 DNA is TGTGCCAGCAGCCAAGATCGTGCGGGAGGTCGGGAGACCCAGTACTTC. The V and J genes are TRBV4-2 and TRBJ2-5, with 8 nucleotides matching TRBD2. With 0 bases clipped from V and 5 bases from J, the junction kept 8 bases outside the gene matches. The CDR3 length is 16 residues. Germline CDR1 and CDR2: LGHNA and YNFKEQ.